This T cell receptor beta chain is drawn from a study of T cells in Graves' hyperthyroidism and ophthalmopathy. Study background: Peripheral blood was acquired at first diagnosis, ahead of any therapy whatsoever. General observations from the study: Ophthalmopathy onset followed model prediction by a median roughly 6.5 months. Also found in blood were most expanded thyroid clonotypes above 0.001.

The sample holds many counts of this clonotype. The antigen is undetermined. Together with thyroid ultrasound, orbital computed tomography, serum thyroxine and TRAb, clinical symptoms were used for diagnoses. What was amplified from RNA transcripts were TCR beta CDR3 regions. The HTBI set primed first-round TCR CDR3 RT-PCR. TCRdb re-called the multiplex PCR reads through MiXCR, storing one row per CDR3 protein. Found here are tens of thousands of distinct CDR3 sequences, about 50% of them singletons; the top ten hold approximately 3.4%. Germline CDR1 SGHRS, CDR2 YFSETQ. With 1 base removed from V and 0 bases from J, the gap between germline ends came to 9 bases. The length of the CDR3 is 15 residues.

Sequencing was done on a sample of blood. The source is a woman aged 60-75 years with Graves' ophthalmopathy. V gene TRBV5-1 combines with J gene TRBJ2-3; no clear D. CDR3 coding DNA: TGCGCCAGCAGCTTGATGGGGATTAGCACAGATACGCAGTATTTT. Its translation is CASSLMGISTDTQYF.